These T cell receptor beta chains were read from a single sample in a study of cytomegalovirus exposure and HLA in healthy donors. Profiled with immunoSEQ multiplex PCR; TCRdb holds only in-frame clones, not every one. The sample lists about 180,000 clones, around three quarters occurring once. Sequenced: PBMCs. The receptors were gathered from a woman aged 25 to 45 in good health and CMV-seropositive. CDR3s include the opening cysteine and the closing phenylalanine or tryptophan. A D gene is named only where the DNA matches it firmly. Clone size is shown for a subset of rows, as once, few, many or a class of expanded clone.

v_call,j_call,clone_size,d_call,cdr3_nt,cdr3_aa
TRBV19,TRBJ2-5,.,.,TGTGCCAGTAGTATTGGTCAGAATACGGAGGCCCAGTACTTC,CASSIGQNTEAQYF
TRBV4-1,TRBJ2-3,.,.,TGCGCCAGCAGCCGCAGGGTAGGACCCAACCCGTCAGATACGCAGTATTTT,CASSRRVGPNPSDTQYF
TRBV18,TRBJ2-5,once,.,TGTGCCAGCTCACCAATTTTCGGGGGACGGTACCAAGAGACCCAGTACTTC,CASSPIFGGRYQETQYF
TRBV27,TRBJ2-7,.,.,TGTGCCAGCAGTCCCGGGATTCCCTACGAGCAGTACTTC,CASSPGIPYEQYF
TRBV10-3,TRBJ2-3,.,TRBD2,TGTGCCATCAGTGGTGCGGGGGGCAGCACAGATACGCAGTATTTT,CAISGAGGSTDTQYF
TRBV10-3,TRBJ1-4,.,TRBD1,TGTGCCATCAGACAGGACAGGGGGGATGAAAAACTGTTTTTT,CAIRQDRGDEKLFF
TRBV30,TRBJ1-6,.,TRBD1,TGTGCCTGGAGAACGACAGGGTACGGAAATTCACCCCTCCACTTT,CAWRTTGYGNSPLHF
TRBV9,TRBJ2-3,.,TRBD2,TGTGCCAGCAGCGTAGAGCGCGGGGGGGCGGCAGATACGCAGTATTTT,CASSVERGGAADTQYF
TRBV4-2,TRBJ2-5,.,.,TGTGCCAGCAGCCTCCTTGGGGGGGCGGGGCAAGAGACCCAGTACTTC,CASSLLGGAGQETQYF
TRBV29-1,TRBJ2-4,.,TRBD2,TGCAGCGTTGAACCCCCGCAGGGAGGGAACATTCAGTACTTC,CSVEPPQGGNIQYF
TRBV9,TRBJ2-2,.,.,TGTGCCAGCAGCATGAGGACCGGGGAGCTGTTTTTT,CASSMRTGELFF
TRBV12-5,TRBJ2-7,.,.,TGTGCTAGTGGTTCGGCGGGTGAGCAGTACTTC,CASGSAGEQYF